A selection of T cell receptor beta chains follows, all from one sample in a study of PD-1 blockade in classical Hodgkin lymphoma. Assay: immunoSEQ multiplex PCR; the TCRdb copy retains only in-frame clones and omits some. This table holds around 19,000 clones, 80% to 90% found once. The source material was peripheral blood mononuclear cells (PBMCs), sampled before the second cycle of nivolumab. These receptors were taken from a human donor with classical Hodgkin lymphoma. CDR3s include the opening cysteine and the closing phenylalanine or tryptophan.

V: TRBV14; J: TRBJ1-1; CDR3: CASSRERVATEAFF
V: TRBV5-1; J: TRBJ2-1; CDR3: CASSFLAGGLNEQFF
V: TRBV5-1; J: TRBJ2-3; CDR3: CASSSGDVADTQYF
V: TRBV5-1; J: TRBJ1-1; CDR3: CASSLAGGDTEAFF
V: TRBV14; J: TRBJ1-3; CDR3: CATSPQFGNTIYF
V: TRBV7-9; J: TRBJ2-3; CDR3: CASSLYRDTQYF
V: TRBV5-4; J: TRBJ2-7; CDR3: CASSLDRGGYEQYF
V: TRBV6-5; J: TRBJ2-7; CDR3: CASSSYGGYEQYF
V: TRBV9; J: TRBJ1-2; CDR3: CASSPSGGGGYTF
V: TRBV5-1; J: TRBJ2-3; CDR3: CASSLDYTDTQYF
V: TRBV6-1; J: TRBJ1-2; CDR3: CASSEGTARRRGYTF
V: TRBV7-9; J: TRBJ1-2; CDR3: CASSPGQGAYGYTF
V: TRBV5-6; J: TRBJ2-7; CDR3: CASSLPGLAPYEQYF
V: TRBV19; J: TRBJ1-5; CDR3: CASSAGTAQGSNQPQHF
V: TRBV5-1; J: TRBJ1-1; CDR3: CASSFGGQGMGTEAFF
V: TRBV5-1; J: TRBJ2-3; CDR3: CASLPPSGDTQYF
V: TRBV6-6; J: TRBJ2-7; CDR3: CASSYSVQGKGEQYF
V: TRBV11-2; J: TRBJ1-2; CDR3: CASSFGTGAYGYTF
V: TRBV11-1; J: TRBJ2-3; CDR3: CASSSQRAPGNTQYF
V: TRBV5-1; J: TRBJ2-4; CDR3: CASSESGGSKNIQYF
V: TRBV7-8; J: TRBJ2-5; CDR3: CASSLLAAQETQYF
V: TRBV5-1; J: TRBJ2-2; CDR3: CASSPQGLEAGELFF
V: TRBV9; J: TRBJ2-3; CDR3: CASSVAGHRTDTQYF
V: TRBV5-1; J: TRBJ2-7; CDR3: CASSLQGYEQYF